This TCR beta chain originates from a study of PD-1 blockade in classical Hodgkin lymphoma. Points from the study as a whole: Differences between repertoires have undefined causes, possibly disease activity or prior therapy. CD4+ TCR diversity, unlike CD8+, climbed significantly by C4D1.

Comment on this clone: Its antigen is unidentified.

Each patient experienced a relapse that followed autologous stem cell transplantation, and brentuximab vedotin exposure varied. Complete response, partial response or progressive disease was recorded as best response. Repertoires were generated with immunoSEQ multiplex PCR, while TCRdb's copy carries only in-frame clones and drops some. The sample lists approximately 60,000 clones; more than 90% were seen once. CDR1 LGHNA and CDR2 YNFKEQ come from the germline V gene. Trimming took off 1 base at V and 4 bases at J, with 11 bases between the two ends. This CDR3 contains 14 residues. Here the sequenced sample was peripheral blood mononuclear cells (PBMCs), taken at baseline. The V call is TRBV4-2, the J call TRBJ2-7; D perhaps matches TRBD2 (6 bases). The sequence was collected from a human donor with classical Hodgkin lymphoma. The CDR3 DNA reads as TGTGCCAGCAGCCAAGGACTAGAAGGTTACGAGCAGTACTTC. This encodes CASSQGLEGYEQYF.